The entry that follows covers one TCR beta chain sequence. The data stem from a study of lymphopenia after photon versus proton radiotherapy. Germline V gene lookup returns CDR1 KGHSH and CDR2 LQKENI. The CDR3 consists of 17 residues. Trimming at V came to 3 bases and at J to 1 base, leaving 11 bases not matched to a gene. TCRdb's table, derived via immunoSEQ multiplex PCR, lists solely in-frame clones and lacks some. The sample has around 19,000 clones, roughly 90% seen once. The receptor comes from a woman aged 40 to 50 with cholangiocarcinoma. The specimen comprised peripheral blood, sampled from a patient treated with photon-based radiotherapy. The V and J genes are TRBV18 and TRBJ1-2; 7 bases are a match to TRBD1. The CDR3 protein is CASSPFVPGQSNYGYTF. CDR3 nucleotide sequence: TGTGCCAGCTCACCTTTCGTGCCGGGACAGAGTAACTATGGCTACACCTTC.